This TCR beta chain is drawn from a study of blood T cell repertoires in COVID-19. This CDR3 contains 15 residues. Looked up from germline, CDR1 is SGHRS and CDR2 is YFSETQ. Trimming at V came to 2 bases and at J to 5 bases, leaving 5 bases not matched to a gene. Cohort allocation depended upon clinical history that participants reported. Recovered Cohort 3 donors showed two negative PCRs, clearance, or symptom resolution. Per the authors' pipeline: Researchers report that nucleated cell counts were estimated from reference gene primer amplification. Sequencing used immunoSEQ multiplex PCR; TCRdb keeps in-frame clones, though not all of them. Clone size and the V and J calls come from that table; the DNA yielded D and trimming. Among almost 250,000 clones listed, more than 85% were seen once.

Sequenced input: PBMCs or T cells enriched from blood (not recorded which). The chain employs TRBV5-1 and TRBJ2-7, with 12 bases lining up with TRBD2. This TCR derives from a woman aged 30 to 39 who had recovered from COVID-19. The CDR3 DNA is TGCGCCAGCAGCTTCGTGACTAGCGGGAGCAACGAGCAGTACTTC. Translation gives CASSFVTSGSNEQYF.